These 25 T cell receptor beta chains were sequenced from one sample in a study of cytomegalovirus exposure and HLA in healthy donors. Clones were read by immunoSEQ multiplex PCR, and TCRdb kept only the in-frame ones, dropping some. The sample yields tens of thousands of clones, less than 96% seen once. Sequenced material: PBMCs. The receptor source for this set is a man younger than 30 in good health and CMV-seropositive.

This rearrangement joins TRBV6-4 to TRBJ2-1; 7 bases map to TRBD2. This CDR3 has 17 amino acids. The germline gives CDR1 MRHNA, CDR2 SNTAGT. J gave up 5 bases and V 8 bases, and 18 bases lay outside the gene matches. Written as DNA, the CDR3 is TGTGCCAGCTCAGTGGGACTACCAACGATTGGGGACAATGAGCAGTTCTTC. Its translation: CASSVGLPTIGDNEQFF.

This chain uses TRBV5-8 with TRBJ2-5; D is ambiguous. Trimming stripped 0 bases from V and 2 bases from J, with 5 bases between. Germline V gene sequence: CDR1 SGHTS, CDR2 YDEGEE. The CDR3 runs 13 residues. The CDR3 protein is CASSLAIQETQYF. As DNA, the CDR3 is TGTGCCAGCAGCTTGGCTATACAAGAGACCCAGTACTTC. Using reference TRBV5-8 and TRBJ2-5 for the parts outside the CDR3, the full variable domain is EAGVTQSPTHLIKTRGQQATLRCSPISGHTSVYWYQQALGLGLQFLLWYDEGEERNRGNFPPRFSGRQFPNYSSELNVNALELEDSALYLCASSLAIQETQYFGPGTRLLVL.

The V call is TRBV7-2, the J call TRBJ2-7; 11 bases agree with TRBD2. The CDR3 length is 15 residues. The V and J ends lost 4 bases and 2 bases, in that order; junction bases with no gene match: 4. Germline V gene sequence: CDR1 SGHTA, CDR2 FQGNSA. The CDR3 nucleotides read TGTGCCAGCAGCTCAGTAGCGGGAGGGCCCTACGAGCAGTACTTC. Amino acids: CASSSVAGGPYEQYF.

This clone has just one count. The rearrangement joins TRBV27 to TRBJ2-1, with 8 positions matching TRBD2. The CDR3 spans 16 residues. Germline CDR1 and CDR2: MNHEY and SMNVEV (reference sequence). The V segment lost 0 bases and the J segment 6 bases; nucleotides outside the gene matches: 7. The CDR3 sequence is CASSLSDYGRGNEQFF. The DNA for the CDR3 is TGTGCCAGCAGTTTATCGGATTACGGGAGGGGCAATGAGCAGTTCTTC.

V gene TRBV5-1 combines with J gene TRBJ2-7; maybe TRBD2 (6 bases). Trimming stripped 0 bases from V and 5 bases from J, with 12 bases between. The germline gives CDR1 SGHRS, CDR2 YFSETQ. This CDR3 is built from 14 residues. The CDR3 DNA reads as TGCGCCAGCAGCTTGGCGGGAGTTTTGGACGAGCAGTACTTC. It yields the protein CASSLAGVLDEQYF.

The genes are TRBV13 and TRBJ1-1; D unresolved. Germline V CDR1 and CDR2: PRHDT, FYEKMQ (reference sequence). The V gene lost 2 bases and the J gene lost 1 base, with 8 bases spanning the gap. The CDR3 contains 14 residues. CDR3 sequence reads: CASSLFGKNTEAFF. The CDR3 DNA is TGTGCCAGCAGCTTATTCGGGAAGAACACTGAAGCTTTCTTT.

V usage is TRBV19 and J usage is TRBJ1-1; D is unresolved. V gave up 2 bases and J gave up 4 bases, with 8 bases separating them. The CDR3 consists of 13 residues. The germline V gene has CDR1 LNHDA and CDR2 SQIVND (reference sequence). The CDR3 bases are TGTGCCAGTAGTATAAAGAGTAGCACTGAAGCTTTCTTT. Its translation: CASSIKSSTEAFF.

The chain employs TRBV7-2 and TRBJ1-2, with a weak D call TRBD1 (5 bases). V lost 5 bases to trimming and J lost 4 bases, with 11 bases between them. This CDR3 region has 13 residues. CDR1 and CDR2 (germline): SGHTA, FQGNSA. CDR3 coding DNA: TGTGCCAGCAGCCCCGGGGGTCCCTATGGCTACACCTTC. Translated, it gives CASSPGGPYGYTF.

This chain joins TRBV7-6 and TRBJ2-1; TRBD2 matches at 8 bases. There are 16 residues in the CDR3. CDR1 and CDR2 from the germline V gene are SGHVS and FNYEAQ. After removal of 5 bases from V and 2 bases from J, the junction contained 8 bases not matched to a gene. CDR3 in DNA: TGTGCCAGCAGCATCCCACCGGGACTAGCCTACAATGAGCAGTTCTTC. Translated: CASSIPPGLAYNEQFF.

The CDR3 coding sequence is TGTGCCAGTATGGAGGGGGCGCACACCGGGGAGCTGTTTTTT. Translating gives CASMEGAHTGELFF. The genes are TRBV19 and TRBJ2-2, with a tentative D call TRBD1 (7 bases). The CDR3 has 14 amino acids. CDR1 and CDR2 from the germline V gene are LNHDA and SQIVND (reference sequence). V lost 7 bases and J 3 bases, leaving 12 bases between the germline ends.

The chain employs TRBV5-1 and TRBJ2-5, with a possible D match to TRBD2 (6 bases). Trimming took 3 bases from V and 5 from J, leaving 17 bases between them. The CDR3 consists of 15 residues. The germline V gene has CDR1 SGHRS and CDR2 YFSETQ. CDR3 sequence (DNA): TGCGCCAGCAGCTCGCCCGGGGGAGGTGGGGAGACCCAGTACTTC. Translated: CASSSPGGGGETQYF.

This sequence joins TRBV9 and TRBJ1-5; D uncertain. The CDR3 totals 15 residues. The V end was cut by 4 bases, the J end by 4 bases, with 15 bases between. CDR1 SGDLS and CDR2 YYNGEE come from the germline V gene. The CDR3 nucleotides read TGTGCCAGCAGCCTTTCGGGGTTCTCAAATCAGCCCCAGCATTTT. Translated, it gives CASSLSGFSNQPQHF.

The chain carries TRBV28 and TRBJ1-4; 7 bases match TRBD1. Trimming cost V 8 bases and J 3 bases; bases outside gene matches: 9. The CDR3 is made up of 15 amino acids. Germline values: CDR1 MDHEN, CDR2 SYDVKM. The CDR3 nucleotides read TGTGCCAGCCTACAGGGGCGGATGGCTAATGAAAAACTGTTTTTT. Translation gives CASLQGRMANEKLFF.

The chain employs TRBV27 and TRBJ2-2; 8 bases match TRBD2. The CDR3 loop spans 16 amino acids. Germline V lookup: CDR1 MNHEY, CDR2 SMNVEV (reference sequence). The V gene end was trimmed by 5 bases and the J gene end by 4 bases; junction bases not matched to a gene: 9. As DNA, the CDR3 is TGTGCCAGCAGTACCCGACTAGCGCCTATCACCGGGGAGCTGTTTTTT. Translating it yields CASSTRLAPITGELFF.

J is TRBJ2-2 and V is TRBV29-1; no definite D call. V was trimmed by 4 bases and J by 8 bases, leaving 14 bases between them. Per germline, CDR1 SQVTM and CDR2 ANQGSEA. The CDR3 is 13 amino acids. Here the CDR3 reads CSVAVMATGELFF. CDR3 DNA sequence: TGCAGCGTTGCCGTTATGGCAACGGGGGAGCTGTTTTTT.

The chain has TRBV5-1 and TRBJ2-1; TRBD2 matches 8 bases. Per the germline V gene, CDR1 is SGHRS and CDR2 is YFSETQ. This CDR3 is built from 16 residues. Germline trimming cut 4 bases from V and 0 bases from J; bases unmatched to any gene: 6. The CDR3 sequence is CASSPERGSSYNEQFF. The CDR3 DNA reads TGCGCCAGCAGCCCCGAGCGGGGGAGCTCCTACAATGAGCAGTTCTTC.

V and J are TRBV28 and TRBJ2-7, with unresolved D. From germline, CDR1 is MDHEN and CDR2 SYDVKM. The CDR3 covers 12 residues. The V end lost 2 bases, the J end lost 4 bases, and 6 bases lay between the germline ends. The DNA of the CDR3 is TGTGCCAGCAGTTTAGAGGAGTACGAGCAGTACTTC. Amino acids: CASSLEEYEQYF. The whole variable domain, remainder taken from reference TRBV28 and TRBJ2-7, is DVKVTQSSRYLVKRTGEKVFLECVQDMDHENMFWYRQDPGLGLRLIYFSYDVKMKEKGDIPEGYSVSREKKERFSLILESASTNQTSMYLCASSLEEYEQYFGPGTRLTVT.

The CDR3 loop is CASSPGQVPGLSSTEAFF. DNA of the CDR3: TGTGCCAGCAGCCCGGGACAGGTGCCCGGTTTGAGTAGCACTGAAGCTTTCTTT. The chain joins TRBV5-5 to TRBJ1-1; 8 bases map to TRBD1. The CDR3 has 18 amino acids. The V segment lost 4 bases and the J segment 4 bases; nucleotides outside the gene matches: 18. Per the germline V gene, CDR1 is SGHKS and CDR2 is YYEKEE (reference sequence).

The count of this clone is one. The CDR3 DNA is TGTGCCAGCAGCTTAGCGGAGGAGATTGGCTACACCTTC. This translates into CASSLAEEIGYTF. The chain couples TRBV7-9 to TRBJ1-2; D gene ambiguous. Trimming shortened V by 0 bases and J by 7 bases, and 9 bases separated the two germline ends. This CDR3 has 13 residues. CDR1 SEHNR and CDR2 FQNEAQ come from the germline V gene (reference sequence).

This rearrangement joins TRBV11-3 to TRBJ2-5, with TRBD1 as a possible D gene (5 bases). V was shortened by 5 bases and J by 5 bases, with 12 bases between the two germline ends. The CDR3 is 13 amino acids. Per the germline V gene, CDR1 is SGHNT and CDR2 is YENEEA. CDR3 protein: CASSPDIGETQYF. CDR3 nucleotide sequence: TGTGCCAGCAGCCCGGACATCGGGGAGACCCAGTACTTC.

The chain recombines TRBV11-2 with TRBJ2-7; TRBD1 might be the D (5 bases). Germline V CDR1 and CDR2: SGHAT, FQNNGV. CDR3 size: 12 residues. The V and J ends lost 5 bases and 3 bases respectively, with 8 bases between them. The CDR3 DNA sequence: TGTGCCAGCAGCGACAGCAACTACGAGCAGTACTTC. Translating it yields CASSDSNYEQYF.

The V call is TRBV25-1, the J call TRBJ2-7; D is unresolved. The germline V and J ends were trimmed by 4 bases and 3 bases, with 4 bases remaining between them. Germline V lookup: CDR1 MGHDK, CDR2 SYGVNS. This CDR3 has 11 residues. The CDR3 DNA follows: TGTGCCAGCAGTGCGGGCTACGAGCAGTACTTC. Protein product: CASSAGYEQYF.

CDR3 in DNA: TGCGCCAGCAGCCCTCCCACGTCTTCGGGAGAGACCCAGTACTTC. Protein sequence: CASSPPTSSGETQYF. This chain links TRBV5-1 with TRBJ2-5; D remains unclear. Germline CDR1 is SGHRS and CDR2 is YFSETQ. Trimming removed 4 bases from V and 4 bases from J, with 17 bases in between. The CDR3 is 15 residues long.

The chain combines TRBV7-3 with TRBJ2-1; 11 nucleotides match TRBD2. Germline CDR1 and CDR2: SGHTA and FQGTGA. V lost 1 base and J lost 0; bases outside the gene matches: 23. The CDR3 sequence is 24 residues long. The CDR3 coding sequence is TGTGCCAGCAGCTTAAATGGGTATCTCCCAGCCGGGACTAGCGGAGCAAGCTCCTACAATGAGCAGTTCTTC. Its translation is CASSLNGYLPAGTSGASSYNEQFF.

V is TRBV4-2 and J is TRBJ2-3; 14 bases are shared with TRBD2. The CDR3 totals 18 residues. J lost 3 bases, V lost 2 bases, and 7 bases had no gene match. CDR1 and CDR2 (germline): LGHNA, YNFKEQ. This chain's CDR3 is CASSQSTSGRGTTDTQYF. The DNA for the CDR3 is TGTGCCAGCAGCCAATCGACTAGCGGGAGGGGAACAACAGATACGCAGTATTTT.